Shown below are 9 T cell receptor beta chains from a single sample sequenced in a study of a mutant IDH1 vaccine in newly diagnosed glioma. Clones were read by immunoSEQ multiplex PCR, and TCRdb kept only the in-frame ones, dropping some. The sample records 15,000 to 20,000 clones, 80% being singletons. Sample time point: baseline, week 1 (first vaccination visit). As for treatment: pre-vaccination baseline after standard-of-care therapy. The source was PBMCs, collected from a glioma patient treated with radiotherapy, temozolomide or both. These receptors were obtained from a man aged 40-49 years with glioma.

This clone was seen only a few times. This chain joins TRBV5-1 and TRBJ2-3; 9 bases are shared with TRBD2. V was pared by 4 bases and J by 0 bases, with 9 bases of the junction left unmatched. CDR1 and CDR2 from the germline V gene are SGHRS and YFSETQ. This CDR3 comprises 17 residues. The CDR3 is CASSEEGREGSTDTQYF. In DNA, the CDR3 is TGCGCCAGCAGCGAGGAAGGGCGGGAGGGAAGCACAGATACGCAGTATTTT.

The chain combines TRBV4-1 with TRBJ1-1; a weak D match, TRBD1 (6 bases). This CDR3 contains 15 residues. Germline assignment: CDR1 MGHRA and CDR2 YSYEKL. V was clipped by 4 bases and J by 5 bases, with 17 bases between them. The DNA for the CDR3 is TGCGCCAGCAGCCTAAACAGGGTTGTTCAAACTGAAGCTTTCTTT. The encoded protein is CASSLNRVVQTEAFF.

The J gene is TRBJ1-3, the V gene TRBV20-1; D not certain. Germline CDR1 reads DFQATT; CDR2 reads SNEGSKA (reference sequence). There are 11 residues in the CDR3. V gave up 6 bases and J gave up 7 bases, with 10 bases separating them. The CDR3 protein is CSAPAGNTIYF. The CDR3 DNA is TGCAGTGCGCCTGCCGGGAACACCATATATTTT.

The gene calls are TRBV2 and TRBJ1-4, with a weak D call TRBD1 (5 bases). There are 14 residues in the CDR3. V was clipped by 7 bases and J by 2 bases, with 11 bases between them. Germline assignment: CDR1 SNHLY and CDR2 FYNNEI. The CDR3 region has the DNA TGTGCCAGCAAGGAGGGGAGCACTAATGAAAAACTGTTTTTT. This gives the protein CASKEGSTNEKLFF.

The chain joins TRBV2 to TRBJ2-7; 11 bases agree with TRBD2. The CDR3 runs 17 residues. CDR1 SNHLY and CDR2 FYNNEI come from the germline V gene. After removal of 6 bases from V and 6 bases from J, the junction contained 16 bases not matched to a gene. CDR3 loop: CASSLDQTSGTKSEQYF. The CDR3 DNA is TGTGCCAGCAGCCTGGACCAGACTAGCGGGACCAAGAGCGAGCAGTACTTC. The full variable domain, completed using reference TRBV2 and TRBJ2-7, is EPEVTQTPSHQVTQMGQEVILRCVPISNHLYFYWYRQILGQKVEFLVSFYNNEISEKSEIFDDQFSVERPDGSNFTLKIRSTKLEDSAMYFCASSLDQTSGTKSEQYFGPGTRLTVT.

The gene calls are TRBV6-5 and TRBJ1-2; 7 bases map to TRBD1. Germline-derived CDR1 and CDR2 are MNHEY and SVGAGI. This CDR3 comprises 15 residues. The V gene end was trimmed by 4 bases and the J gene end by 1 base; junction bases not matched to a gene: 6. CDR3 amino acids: CASSSTGRINYGYTF. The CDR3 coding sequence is TGTGCCAGCAGTTCGACAGGGAGGATTAACTATGGCTACACCTTC.

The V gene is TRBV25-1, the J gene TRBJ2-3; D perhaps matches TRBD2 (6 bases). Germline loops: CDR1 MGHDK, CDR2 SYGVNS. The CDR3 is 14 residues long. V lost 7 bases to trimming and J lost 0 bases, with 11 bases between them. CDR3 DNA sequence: TGTGCCAGCATGGGGGGAATAAGCACAGATACGCAGTATTTT. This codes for CASMGGISTDTQYF.

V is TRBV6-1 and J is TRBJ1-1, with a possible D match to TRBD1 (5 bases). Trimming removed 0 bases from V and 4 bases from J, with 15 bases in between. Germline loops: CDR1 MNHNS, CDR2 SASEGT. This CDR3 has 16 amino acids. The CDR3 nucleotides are TGTGCCAGCAGTGAAGCGCTGGCAGCAAGGGGCACTGAAGCTTTCTTT. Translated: CASSEALAARGTEAFF.

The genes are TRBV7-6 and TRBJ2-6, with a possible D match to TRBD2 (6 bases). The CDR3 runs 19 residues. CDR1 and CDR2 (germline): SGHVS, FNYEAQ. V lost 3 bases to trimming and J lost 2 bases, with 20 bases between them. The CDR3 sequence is CASSLGGNGGGPGANVLTF. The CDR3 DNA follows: TGTGCCAGCAGCTTGGGGGGTAACGGGGGAGGCCCTGGGGCCAACGTCCTGACTTTC.